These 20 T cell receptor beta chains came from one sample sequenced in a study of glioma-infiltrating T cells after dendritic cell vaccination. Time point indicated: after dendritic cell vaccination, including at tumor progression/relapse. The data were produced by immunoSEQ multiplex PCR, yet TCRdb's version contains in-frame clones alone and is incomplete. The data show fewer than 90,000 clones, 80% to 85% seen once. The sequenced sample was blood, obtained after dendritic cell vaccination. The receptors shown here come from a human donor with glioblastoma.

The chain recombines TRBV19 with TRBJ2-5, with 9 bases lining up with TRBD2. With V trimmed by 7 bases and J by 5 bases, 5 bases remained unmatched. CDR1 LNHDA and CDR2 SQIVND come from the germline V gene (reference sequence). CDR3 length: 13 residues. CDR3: CASIPAGGETQYF. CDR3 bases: TGTGCCAGTATTCCCGCGGGAGGGGAGACCCAGTACTTC.

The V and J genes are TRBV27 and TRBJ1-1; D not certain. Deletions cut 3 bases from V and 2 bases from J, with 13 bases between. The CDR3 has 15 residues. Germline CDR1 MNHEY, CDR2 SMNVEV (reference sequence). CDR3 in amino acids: CASSFAPQVNTEAFF. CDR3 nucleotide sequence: TGTGCCAGCAGTTTCGCACCCCAGGTAAACACTGAAGCTTTCTTT.

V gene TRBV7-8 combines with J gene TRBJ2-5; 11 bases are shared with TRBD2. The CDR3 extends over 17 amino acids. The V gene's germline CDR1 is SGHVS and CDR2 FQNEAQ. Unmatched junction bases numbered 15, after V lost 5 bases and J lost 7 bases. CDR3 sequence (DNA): TGTGCCAGCAGCCCTCTAGCGGGGGGATTCGGGGGTGGGACCCAGTACTTC. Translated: CASSPLAGGFGGGTQYF.

The CDR3 DNA reads as TGTGCCAGCAGCCCTAGGGGGACCTATAATTCACCCCTCCACTTT. It codes for CASSPRGTYNSPLHF. J is TRBJ1-6 and V is TRBV2, with D possibly being TRBD1 (6 bases). V lost 6 bases to trimming and J lost 2 bases, with 11 bases between them. The CDR3 spans 15 residues. Germline V gene sequence: CDR1 SNHLY, CDR2 FYNNEI.

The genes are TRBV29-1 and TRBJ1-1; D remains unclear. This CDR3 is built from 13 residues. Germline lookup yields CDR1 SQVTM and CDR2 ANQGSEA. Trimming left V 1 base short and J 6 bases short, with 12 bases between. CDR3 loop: CSVEGGSYPEAFF. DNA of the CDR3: TGCAGCGTTGAAGGAGGCTCATATCCTGAAGCTTTCTTT.

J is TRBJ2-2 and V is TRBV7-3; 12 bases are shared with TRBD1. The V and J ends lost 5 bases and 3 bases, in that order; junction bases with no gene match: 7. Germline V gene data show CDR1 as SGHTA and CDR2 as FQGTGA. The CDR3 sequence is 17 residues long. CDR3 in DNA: TGTGCCAGCAGCCTCAAGGGGACAGGGGGCCACACCGGGGAGCTGTTTTTT. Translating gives CASSLKGTGGHTGELFF.

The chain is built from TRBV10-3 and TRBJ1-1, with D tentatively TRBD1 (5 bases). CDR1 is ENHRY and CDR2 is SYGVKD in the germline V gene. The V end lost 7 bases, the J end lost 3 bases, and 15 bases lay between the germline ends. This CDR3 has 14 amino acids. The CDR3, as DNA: TGTGCCATCACGGGAGACAGACGCGACACTGAAGCTTTCTTT. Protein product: CAITGDRRDTEAFF.

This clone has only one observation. DNA for the CDR3: TGTGCCAGCAGCTTGGGCAGGCTGAACACTGAAGCTTTCTTT. This gives the protein CASSLGRLNTEAFF. V gene TRBV11-2 combines with J gene TRBJ1-1; D is undetermined. V lost 3 bases to trimming and J lost 0 bases, with 8 bases between them. The CDR3 covers 14 residues. CDR1 is SGHAT and CDR2 is FQNNGV in the germline V gene. Filled out from reference TRBV11-2 and TRBJ1-1, the complete variable domain reads EAGVAQSPRYKIIEKRQSVAFWCNPISGHATLYWYQQILGQGPKLLIQFQNNGVVDDSQLPKDRFSAERLKGVDSTLKIQPAKLEDSAVYLCASSLGRLNTEAFFGQGTRLTVV.

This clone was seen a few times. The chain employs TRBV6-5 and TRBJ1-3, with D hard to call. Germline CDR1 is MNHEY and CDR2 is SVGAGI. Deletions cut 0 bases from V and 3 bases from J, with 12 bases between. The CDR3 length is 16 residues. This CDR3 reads CASSYSEEFVGNTIYF. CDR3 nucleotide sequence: TGTGCCAGCAGTTACTCAGAGGAATTCGTTGGAAACACCATATATTTT.

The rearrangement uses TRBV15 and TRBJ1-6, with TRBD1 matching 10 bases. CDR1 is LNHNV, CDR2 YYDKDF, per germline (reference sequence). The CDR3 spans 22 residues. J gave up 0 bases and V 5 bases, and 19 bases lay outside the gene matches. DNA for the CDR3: TGTGCCACCAGCCTTAGAATTTCGTCCGGGACAGGGGCTAGCTCCTATAATTCACCCCTCCACTTT. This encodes CATSLRISSGTGASSYNSPLHF.

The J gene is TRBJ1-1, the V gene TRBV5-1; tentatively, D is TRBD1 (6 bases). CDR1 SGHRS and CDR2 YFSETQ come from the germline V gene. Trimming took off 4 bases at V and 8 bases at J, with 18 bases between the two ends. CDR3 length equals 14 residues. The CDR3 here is CASSLTTQGTEAFF. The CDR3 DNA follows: TGCGCCAGCAGCCTCACTACACAGGGAACAGAAGCTTTCTTT.

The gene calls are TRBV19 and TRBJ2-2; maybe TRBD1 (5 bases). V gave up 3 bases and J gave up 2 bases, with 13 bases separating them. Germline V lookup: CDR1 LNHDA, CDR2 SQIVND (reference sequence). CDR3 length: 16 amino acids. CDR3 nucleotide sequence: TGTGCCAGTAGTATCCGGCCAGGGCCAAACACCGGGGAGCTGTTTTTT. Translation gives CASSIRPGPNTGELFF.

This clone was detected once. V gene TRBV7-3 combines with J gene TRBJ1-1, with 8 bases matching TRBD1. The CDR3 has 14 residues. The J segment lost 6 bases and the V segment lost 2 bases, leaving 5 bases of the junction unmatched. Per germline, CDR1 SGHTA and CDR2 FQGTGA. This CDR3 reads CASSLDRGAAEAFF. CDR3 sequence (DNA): TGTGCCAGCAGCTTAGACAGGGGTGCGGCTGAAGCTTTCTTT. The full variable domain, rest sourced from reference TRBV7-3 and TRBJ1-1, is GAGVSQTPSNKVTEKGKYVELRCDPISGHTALYWYRQSLGQGPEFLIYFQGTGAADDSGLPNDRFFAVRPEGSVSTLKIQRTERGDSAVYLCASSLDRGAAEAFFGQGTRLTVV.

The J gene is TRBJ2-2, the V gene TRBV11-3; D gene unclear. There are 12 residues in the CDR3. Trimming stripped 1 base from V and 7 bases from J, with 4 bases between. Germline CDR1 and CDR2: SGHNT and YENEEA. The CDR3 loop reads CASSLVRGELFF. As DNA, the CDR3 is TGTGCCAGCAGCTTAGTCCGCGGGGAGCTGTTTTTT.

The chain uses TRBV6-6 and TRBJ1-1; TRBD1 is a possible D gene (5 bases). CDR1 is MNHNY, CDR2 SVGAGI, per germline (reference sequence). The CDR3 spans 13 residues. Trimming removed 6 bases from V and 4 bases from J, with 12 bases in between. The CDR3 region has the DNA TGTGCCAGCAGCCCCTTGGGGGGCACTGAAGCTTTCTTT. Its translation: CASSPLGGTEAFF.

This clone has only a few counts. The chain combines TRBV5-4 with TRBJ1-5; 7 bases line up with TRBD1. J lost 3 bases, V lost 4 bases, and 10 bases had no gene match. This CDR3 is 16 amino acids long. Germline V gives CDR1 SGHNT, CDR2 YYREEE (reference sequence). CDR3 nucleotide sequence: TGTGCCAGCAGCGTGGGAGGGGGACAGCCCAATCAGCCCCAGCATTTT. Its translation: CASSVGGGQPNQPQHF.

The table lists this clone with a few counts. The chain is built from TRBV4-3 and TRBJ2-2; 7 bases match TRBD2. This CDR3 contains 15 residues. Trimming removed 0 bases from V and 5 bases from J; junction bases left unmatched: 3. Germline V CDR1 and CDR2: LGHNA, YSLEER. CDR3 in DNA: TGCGCCAGCAGCCAAGATTCACTAGCGACCGGGGAGCTGTTTTTT. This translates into CASSQDSLATGELFF.

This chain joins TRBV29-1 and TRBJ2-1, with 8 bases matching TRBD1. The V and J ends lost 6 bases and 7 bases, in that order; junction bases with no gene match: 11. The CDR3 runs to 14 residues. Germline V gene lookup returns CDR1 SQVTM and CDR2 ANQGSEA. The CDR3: CSVVGQGGSNEQFF. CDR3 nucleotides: TGCAGCGTCGTTGGACAGGGAGGATCGAATGAGCAGTTCTTC.

As DNA, the CDR3 is TGTGCCAGCAGCTGGACTAGCGGGGGGACGTACGAGCAGTACTTC. As protein: CASSWTSGGTYEQYF. The rearrangement joins TRBV7-2 to TRBJ2-7; 14 nucleotides align to TRBD2. The trim removed 4 bases at V and 4 bases at J, leaving 3 bases unmatched. Germline CDR1 is SGHTA and CDR2 is FQGNSA. CDR3 length: 15 residues.

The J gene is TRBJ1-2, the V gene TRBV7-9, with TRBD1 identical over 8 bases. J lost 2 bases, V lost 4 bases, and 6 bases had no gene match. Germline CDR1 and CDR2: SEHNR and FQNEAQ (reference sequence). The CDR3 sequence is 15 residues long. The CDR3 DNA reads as TGTGCCAGCAGCTGGGGCGACAGGGGCAACTATGGCTACACCTTC. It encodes CASSWGDRGNYGYTF.